These 19 T cell receptor beta chains originate from one sample sequenced in a study of long-term antiretroviral therapy in people with HIV. Survey-level resolution applied to immunoSEQ assay v3.0. Here immunoSEQ multiplex PCR was the method, and the copy in TCRdb shows in-frame clones only, minus some. The sample lists around 25,000 clones; approximately 90% were seen once. The material was unsorted PBMCs, obtained 1.9 years after starting antiretroviral therapy. These receptors were collected from a woman younger than 45 with HIV.

This sequence joins TRBV27 and TRBJ1-2; TRBD1 matches 7 bases. Germline V gene lookup returns CDR1 MNHEY and CDR2 SMNVEV (reference sequence). With 5 bases clipped from V and 4 bases from J, the junction kept 7 bases outside the gene matches. This CDR3 region has 14 residues. The CDR3: CASSLKGTAYGYTF. CDR3 coding DNA: TGTGCCAGCAGTCTTAAGGGGACAGCCTATGGCTACACCTTC.

V gene TRBV11-2 combines with J gene TRBJ1-4; D remains unclear. Trimming pared 5 bases from V and 5 bases from J, leaving 21 bases between. The CDR3 loop spans 17 amino acids. CDR1 and CDR2 from the germline V gene are SGHAT and FQNNGV. CDR3 sequence reads: CASSRWALAHGNEKLFF. For the CDR3, the DNA is TGTGCCAGCAGCAGATGGGCCCTCGCTCATGGAAATGAAAAACTGTTTTTT.

The rearrangement joins TRBV19 to TRBJ1-2; D might be TRBD1 (5 bases). The V end was cut by 5 bases, the J end by 4 bases, with 17 bases between. The germline CDR1 and CDR2 sequences are LNHDA and SQIVND (reference sequence). This CDR3 contains 15 residues. The CDR3 spells CASSSLGGYSYGYTF. DNA for the CDR3: TGTGCCAGTAGTTCACTTGGGGGGTACTCCTATGGCTACACCTTC.

The V and J genes are TRBV5-1 and TRBJ2-5; tentatively, D is TRBD2 (7 bases). The CDR3 contains 14 residues. Trimming pared 1 base from V and 5 bases from J, leaving 12 bases between. In germline, CDR1 is SGHRS, CDR2 YFSETQ. This CDR3 is CASSLTGGLETQYF. The CDR3 bases are TGCGCCAGCAGCTTGACCGGGGGGCTTGAGACCCAGTACTTC. Full variable domain (missing parts from reference TRBV5-1 and TRBJ2-5): KAGVTQTPRYLIKTRGQQVTLSCSPISGHRSVSWYQQTPGQGLQFLFEYFSETQRNKGNFPGRFSGRQFSNSRSEMNVSTLELGDSALYLCASSLTGGLETQYFGPGTRLLVL.

This sequence joins TRBV6-6 and TRBJ1-2, with TRBD1 matching over 9 bases. The J segment lost 5 bases and the V segment lost 4 bases, leaving 11 bases of the junction unmatched. The CDR3 spans 16 residues. Germline CDR1 MNHNY, CDR2 SVGAGI (reference sequence). The CDR3 here is CASSSSSGQGGYGYTF. The CDR3, as DNA: TGTGCCAGCAGTTCCTCTTCGGGACAGGGCGGTTATGGCTACACCTTC.

The gene calls are TRBV5-1 and TRBJ2-3; weak D call: TRBD1 (5 bases). The CDR3 totals 16 residues. The germline gives CDR1 SGHRS, CDR2 YFSETQ. The germline V and J ends were trimmed by 1 base and 5 bases, with 17 bases remaining between them. CDR3 sequence (DNA): TGCGCCAGCAGCTTGCACCGCTCGACAGCCTTAGATACGCAGTATTTT. Translating it yields CASSLHRSTALDTQYF.

CDR3 sequence (DNA): TGCGCCAGCAGCTACCGGACCGGGAACACTGAAGCTTTCTTT. It specifies CASSYRTGNTEAFF. This chain connects TRBV5-1 to TRBJ1-1; D not resolved. Per the germline V gene, CDR1 is SGHRS and CDR2 is YFSETQ. The CDR3 runs 14 residues. Trimming left V 3 bases short and J 1 base short, with 10 bases between. The whole variable domain, remainder taken from reference TRBV5-1 and TRBJ1-1, is KAGVTQTPRYLIKTRGQQVTLSCSPISGHRSVSWYQQTPGQGLQFLFEYFSETQRNKGNFPGRFSGRQFSNSRSEMNVSTLELGDSALYLCASSYRTGNTEAFFGQGTRLTVV.

V usage is TRBV5-1 and J usage is TRBJ1-2; TRBD1 matches 7 bases. This CDR3 has 15 amino acids. The germline gives CDR1 SGHRS, CDR2 YFSETQ. With 4 bases clipped from V and 4 bases from J, the junction kept 10 bases outside the gene matches. CDR3 bases: TGCGCCAGCAGCCTGGAAGGGGGGACAGCCTATGGCTACACCTTC. Translation gives CASSLEGGTAYGYTF.

The chain combines TRBV2 with TRBJ1-6; D uncertain. Trimming pared 3 bases from V and 4 bases from J, leaving 7 bases between. Germline V CDR1 and CDR2: SNHLY, FYNNEI. The CDR3 runs to 14 residues. The CDR3 region is CASSELSYNSPLHF. The DNA for the CDR3 is TGTGCCAGCAGTGAGTTGAGTTATAATTCACCCCTCCACTTT. Looking up the rest from reference TRBV2 and TRBJ1-6 gives the full variable domain: EPEVTQTPSHQVTQMGQEVILRCVPISNHLYFYWYRQILGQKVEFLVSFYNNEISEKSEIFDDQFSVERPDGSNFTLKIRSTKLEDSAMYFCASSELSYNSPLHFGNGTRLTVT.

The gene calls are TRBV7-3 and TRBJ2-7, with D possibly being TRBD2 (6 bases). CDR3 length equals 15 residues. Trimming removed 5 bases from V and 0 bases from J, with 14 bases in between. Germline values: CDR1 SGHTA, CDR2 FQGTGA. CDR3 loop: CASSQGLGSSYEQYF. Written as DNA, the CDR3 is TGTGCCAGCAGCCAAGGGCTCGGGAGCTCCTACGAGCAGTACTTC.

In DNA, the CDR3 is TGTGCCAGTCAGGCGGGCACTGAAGCTTTCTTT. This sequence encodes CASQAGTEAFF. The chain employs TRBV6-5 and TRBJ1-1; D is undetermined. The CDR3 consists of 11 residues. Germline V gives CDR1 MNHEY, CDR2 SVGAGI. V shed 9 bases and J shed 4 bases, with 9 bases lying between them.

The chain has TRBV6-6 and TRBJ1-2; D might be TRBD1 (6 bases). CDR3 length: 13 amino acids. Germline V gene lookup returns CDR1 MNHNY and CDR2 SVGAGI (reference sequence). V dropped 5 bases and J dropped 5 bases, with 12 bases sitting between them. The CDR3 sequence is CASSPDSQYGYTF. CDR3 DNA sequence: TGTGCCAGCAGTCCGGACAGCCAGTATGGCTACACCTTC.

The chain uses TRBV18 and TRBJ2-5, with D uncertain. The length of the CDR3 is 14 residues. Trimming stripped 4 bases from V and 0 bases from J, with 9 bases between. CDR1 and CDR2 from the germline V gene are KGHSH and LQKENI. The DNA of the CDR3 is TGTGCCAGCTCACTGTCCCGGGACCAAGAGACCCAGTACTTC. The encoded protein is CASSLSRDQETQYF.

This clone came up once. The rearrangement joins TRBV29-1 to TRBJ2-2, with D perhaps matching TRBD2 (5 bases). The CDR3 extends over 13 amino acids. Trimming stripped 6 bases from V and 4 bases from J, with 12 bases between. Germline CDR1 and CDR2: SQVTM and ANQGSEA. CDR3 protein: CSVRGLRTGELFF. For the CDR3, the DNA is TGCAGCGTCCGAGGACTTCGCACCGGGGAGCTGTTTTTT.

As regards this clone: The same CDR3 can be traced to other DNA sequences in this sample. The chain employs TRBV6-5 and TRBJ2-7; 11 positions match TRBD1. Germline V gives CDR1 MNHEY, CDR2 SVGAGI. The CDR3 totals 14 residues. Unmatched junction bases numbered 0, after V lost 2 bases and J lost 3 bases. This CDR3 reads CASSYGTGGYEQYF. DNA of the CDR3: TGTGCCAGCAGTTACGGGACAGGGGGCTACGAGCAGTACTTC.

The chain is built from TRBV27 and TRBJ2-3, with D maybe TRBD2 (7 bases). V dropped 3 bases and J dropped 2 bases, with 12 bases sitting between them. Germline CDR1 MNHEY, CDR2 SMNVEV (reference sequence). There are 15 residues in the CDR3. CDR3: CASSLGGPNTDTQYF. In DNA form, the CDR3 reads TGTGCCAGCAGTTTGGGGGGGCCCAACACAGATACGCAGTATTTT.

This clone was detected a few times. The chain recombines TRBV27 with TRBJ2-2, with D uncertain. The germline V and J ends were trimmed by 6 bases and 3 bases, with 11 bases remaining between them. The CDR3 covers 14 residues. CDR1 and CDR2 from the germline V gene are MNHEY and SMNVEV (reference sequence). CDR3 bases: TGTGCCAGCAGAAATACAGTGCACACCGGGGAGCTGTTTTTT. This translates into CASRNTVHTGELFF.

This clone was recorded only once. Other DNA sequences from this sample encode an identical CDR3 as well. This chain connects TRBV5-1 to TRBJ2-7; D remains unclear. V was cut by 5 bases and J by 3 bases, with 6 bases left in between. The CDR3 runs 11 residues. Germline loops: CDR1 SGHRS, CDR2 YFSETQ. The CDR3 here is CASSSNYEQYF. CDR3 bases: TGCGCCAGCAGTTCAAACTACGAGCAGTACTTC.

V usage is TRBV5-4 and J usage is TRBJ1-3; D may be TRBD1 (6 bases). There are 18 residues in the CDR3. Trimming took 3 bases from V and 3 from J, leaving 22 bases between them. Germline CDR1 and CDR2: SGHNT and YYREEE (reference sequence). The CDR3: CASSSGGRGRGVGNTIYF. In DNA, the CDR3 is TGTGCCAGCAGCTCGGGGGGGCGGGGAAGGGGTGTTGGAAACACCATATATTTT.